One T cell receptor beta chain is described in this entry. Antigen: not known. The PCR employed 60 Vbeta primers together with 13 Jbeta primers. Repertoires were generated with immunoSEQ multiplex PCR, while TCRdb's copy carries only in-frame clones and drops some. The sample consists of under 200,000 clones, more than 70% of them appearing once. This entry is derived from a study of cytomegalovirus exposure and HLA in healthy donors. This CDR3 spans 15 amino acids. Germline V lookup: CDR1 MNHEY, CDR2 SVGAGI. Trimming took off 6 bases at V and 0 bases at J, with 12 bases between the two ends. General study points: In an earlier analysis, most TCR beta V segments were productive about 87% or about 30% of the time.

The sequenced sample was PBMCs. This chain uses TRBV6-5 with TRBJ2-1, with a possible D match to TRBD2 (5 bases). The receptor was derived from a male donor in good health and CMV-seropositive. This CDR3 is CASRLDGSSYNEQFF. The CDR3 DNA reads as TGTGCCAGCAGACTGGATGGGAGCTCCTACAATGAGCAGTTCTTC.